Presented here are 16 T cell receptor beta chains from one specimen sequenced in a study of identifying expanded T cells in peripheral blood. Data came from immunoSEQ multiplex PCR; TCRdb stores just in-frame clones and leaves some out. The data show around 130,000 clones, with approximately 86% seen just once and more than 7% held by the top ten. The sample consisted of blood. The source is a person between 18 and 75 years old in good health.

This clone was picked up one time. V usage is TRBV4-1 and J usage is TRBJ2-7, with 8 nucleotides matching TRBD2. Germline values: CDR1 MGHRA, CDR2 YSYEKL. There are 15 residues in the CDR3. Trimming removed 4 bases from V and 4 bases from J; junction bases left unmatched: 9. The CDR3 DNA is TGCGCCAGCAGCCCTGGACTAGCAGGAAGTTACGAGCAGTACTTC. This gives the protein CASSPGLAGSYEQYF.

A single count supports this clone. The chain employs TRBV18 and TRBJ1-1; D not resolved. The CDR3 runs 15 residues. Germline CDR1 reads KGHSH; CDR2 reads LQKENI. Trimming pared 1 base from V and 4 bases from J, leaving 13 bases between. The CDR3 reads CASSPQGLMGTEAFF. CDR3 DNA sequence: TGTGCCAGCTCACCACAAGGTTTGATGGGCACTGAAGCTTTCTTT. Supplemented by reference TRBV18 and TRBJ1-1, the full variable domain reads NAGVMQNPRHLVRRRGQEARLRCSPMKGHSHVYWYRQLPEEGLKFMVYLQKENIIDESGMPKERFSAEFPKEGPSILRIQQVVRGDSAAYFCASSPQGLMGTEAFFGQGTRLTVV.

This clone has only a few counts. The chain joins TRBV27 to TRBJ2-1, with TRBD1 identical over 7 bases. Trimming took 4 bases from V and 5 from J; bases not matched to a gene: 8. The CDR3 has 15 residues. Germline loops: CDR1 MNHEY, CDR2 SMNVEV (reference sequence). This CDR3 is CASSWDRLLDNEQFF. Written as DNA, the CDR3 is TGTGCCAGCAGTTGGGACAGACTCTTAGACAATGAGCAGTTCTTC.

In its sample, this clone was seen a few times. The V and J genes are TRBV4-1 and TRBJ2-3, with 10 bases identical to TRBD2. The length of the CDR3 is 18 residues. V shed 4 bases and J 6 bases; nucleotides not matched to a gene: 16. Germline CDR1 MGHRA, CDR2 YSYEKL. The CDR3 DNA follows: TGCGCCAGCAGCCGAAGCCCCCCTAGCGGGGGCGTTTTGGATACGCAGTATTTT. Translating it yields CASSRSPPSGGVLDTQYF.

V gene TRBV7-9 combines with J gene TRBJ1-5; no reliable D call. V was shortened by 2 bases and J by 0 bases, with 8 bases between the two germline ends. Germline V gene lookup returns CDR1 SEHNR and CDR2 FQNEAQ (reference sequence). The CDR3 has 15 residues. CDR3 sequence reads: CASSLSEISNQPQHF. The CDR3 nucleotides are TGTGCCAGCAGCTTATCAGAAATTAGCAATCAGCCCCAGCATTTT.

This chain connects TRBV15 to TRBJ1-1; D might be TRBD1 (5 bases). This CDR3 is 14 amino acids long. V dropped 0 bases and J dropped 11 bases, with 16 bases sitting between them. Germline V gene lookup returns CDR1 LNHNV and CDR2 YYDKDF (reference sequence). The CDR3 spells CATSRDTAGRLAFF. CDR3 coding DNA: TGTGCCACCAGCAGAGATACGGCAGGGAGGTTGGCTTTCTTT.

V and J are TRBV2 and TRBJ2-1; 9 nucleotides agree with TRBD1. The CDR3 contains 14 residues. Germline V gene data show CDR1 as SNHLY and CDR2 as FYNNEI. J gave up 5 bases and V 3 bases, and 2 bases lay outside the gene matches. CDR3 coding DNA: TGTGCCAGCAGTGAGGACAGGGGAAACAATGAGCAGTTCTTC. Encoded protein: CASSEDRGNNEQFF. The whole variable domain, filled in from reference TRBV2 and TRBJ2-1, reads EPEVTQTPSHQVTQMGQEVILRCVPISNHLYFYWYRQILGQKVEFLVSFYNNEISEKSEIFDDQFSVERPDGSNFTLKIRSTKLEDSAMYFCASSEDRGNNEQFFGPGTRLTVL.

DNA of the CDR3: TGCGCCAGCAGCTTGGTATCGGAGGGCACTGAAGCTTTCTTT. Translation: CASSLVSEGTEAFF. The chain uses TRBV5-1 and TRBJ1-1; D unclear. Germline V lookup: CDR1 SGHRS, CDR2 YFSETQ. Trimming left V 0 bases short and J 4 bases short, with 10 bases between. This CDR3 has 14 residues. The whole variable domain, remainder taken from reference TRBV5-1 and TRBJ1-1, is KAGVTQTPRYLIKTRGQQVTLSCSPISGHRSVSWYQQTPGQGLQFLFEYFSETQRNKGNFPGRFSGRQFSNSRSEMNVSTLELGDSALYLCASSLVSEGTEAFFGQGTRLTVV.

The J gene is TRBJ1-2, the V gene TRBV18, with 7 bases that match TRBD1. V lost 5 bases, J lost 5 bases, and 2 bases stayed unmatched. The V gene's germline CDR1 is KGHSH and CDR2 LQKENI. This CDR3 is built from 12 residues. CDR3 nucleotides: TGTGCCAGCTCAACAGGGGAATATGGCTACACCTTC. Amino acid sequence: CASSTGEYGYTF.

The genes are TRBV19 and TRBJ2-7, with 7 nucleotides matching TRBD1. J lost 2 bases, V lost 5 bases, and 3 bases had no gene match. Germline V CDR1 and CDR2: LNHDA, SQIVND (reference sequence). CDR3 size: 13 residues. The CDR3, as DNA: TGTGCCAGTAGTCCGGGACAGACCTACGAGCAGTACTTC. Its translation is CASSPGQTYEQYF.

The rearrangement uses TRBV14 and TRBJ2-1; D is ambiguous. The length of the CDR3 is 15 residues. Germline V gene data show CDR1 as SGHDN and CDR2 as FVKESK. The V and J ends lost 1 base and 4 bases respectively, with 11 bases between them. CDR3 in DNA: TGTGCCAGCAGCCAAGGACACCCCCAATACAATGAGCAGTTCTTC. Protein: CASSQGHPQYNEQFF.

This clone was observed a single time. The chain has TRBV7-2 and TRBJ1-2; D is perhaps TRBD1 (6 bases). The ends were cut back, 4 bases at V and 2 bases at J, with 14 bases in the middle. This CDR3 contains 15 residues. The germline CDR1 and CDR2 sequences are SGHTA and FQGNSA. The CDR3 spells CASSSRGRGNYGYTF. In DNA, the CDR3 is TGTGCCAGCAGCTCGCGGGGCAGGGGCAACTATGGCTACACCTTC. The entire variable domain, with the rest obtained from reference TRBV7-2 and TRBJ1-2, is as follows: GAGVSQSPSNKVTEKGKDVELRCDPISGHTALYWYRQSLGQGLEFLIYFQGNSAPDKSGLPSDRFSAERTGGSVSTLTIQRTQQEDSAVYLCASSSRGRGNYGYTFGSGTRLTVV.

The chain is built from TRBV5-1 and TRBJ1-6; D unclear. The germline gives CDR1 SGHRS, CDR2 YFSETQ. The CDR3 is 15 amino acids. V lost 2 bases, J lost 9 bases, and 15 bases lay in between. CDR3 residues: CASSFSAILASPLHF. In DNA form, the CDR3 reads TGCGCCAGCAGCTTTTCGGCCATCCTCGCTTCACCCCTCCACTTT.

The chain links TRBV2 to TRBJ2-7; the D gene is possibly TRBD2 (5 bases). Per the germline V gene, CDR1 is SNHLY and CDR2 is FYNNEI. The CDR3 is 16 residues long. The germline V and J ends were trimmed by 11 bases and 6 bases, with 29 bases remaining between them. The CDR3, as DNA: TGTGCCTCAACCCCGGGTCGGCTAGCTTCGTTAGGCGAGCAGTACTTC. Protein sequence: CASTPGRLASLGEQYF. Drawing the rest from reference TRBV2 and TRBJ2-7, the complete variable domain is EPEVTQTPSHQVTQMGQEVILRCVPISNHLYFYWYRQILGQKVEFLVSFYNNEISEKSEIFDDQFSVERPDGSNFTLKIRSTKLEDSAMYFCASTPGRLASLGEQYFGPGTRLTVT.

The chain joins TRBV2 to TRBJ1-2, with D possibly being TRBD1 (6 bases). The CDR3 runs 17 residues. V was clipped by 1 base and J by 8 bases, with 23 bases between them. The V gene's germline CDR1 is SNHLY and CDR2 FYNNEI. The CDR3 nucleotides read TGTGCCAGCAGTGAAGTTTTATCCGAGGGCGGGGGCTCGGGCTACACCTTC. Translation: CASSEVLSEGGGSGYTF.

This clone came up once. The chain is built from TRBV9 and TRBJ1-1, with TRBD1 as a possible D gene (6 bases). Germline CDR1 and CDR2: SGDLS and YYNGEE. The V and J ends lost 0 bases and 7 bases respectively, with 7 bases between them. The CDR3 has 12 amino acids. CDR3 bases: TGTGCCAGCAGCGTAGCGACAGGTGAAGCTTTCTTT. Translating it yields CASSVATGEAFF.